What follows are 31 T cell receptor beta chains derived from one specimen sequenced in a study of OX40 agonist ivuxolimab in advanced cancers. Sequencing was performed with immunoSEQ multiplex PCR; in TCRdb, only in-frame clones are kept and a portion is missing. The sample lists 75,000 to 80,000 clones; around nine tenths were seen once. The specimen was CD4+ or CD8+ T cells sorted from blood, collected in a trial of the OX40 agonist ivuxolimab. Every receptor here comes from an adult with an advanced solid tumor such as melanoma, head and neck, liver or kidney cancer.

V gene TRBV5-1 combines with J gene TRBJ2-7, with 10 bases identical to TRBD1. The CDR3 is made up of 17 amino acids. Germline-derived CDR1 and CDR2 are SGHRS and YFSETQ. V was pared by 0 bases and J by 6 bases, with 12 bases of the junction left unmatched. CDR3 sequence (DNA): TGCGCCAGCAGCTTGGAAGGACAGGGGGTGGGTATCTCCGAGCAGTACTTC. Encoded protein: CASSLEGQGVGISEQYF.

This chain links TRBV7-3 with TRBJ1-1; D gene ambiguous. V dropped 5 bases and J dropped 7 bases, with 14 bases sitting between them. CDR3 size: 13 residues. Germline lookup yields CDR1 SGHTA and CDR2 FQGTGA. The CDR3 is CASSIGPDLEAFF. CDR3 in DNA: TGTGCCAGCAGCATCGGGCCAGACCTTGAAGCTTTCTTT.

The CDR3 protein is CASSLHIGDNSPLHF. The CDR3 coding sequence is TGTGCCAGCAGCCTCCACATCGGGGATAATTCACCCCTCCACTTT. V and J are TRBV5-5 and TRBJ1-6; D call uncertain. Germline V lookup: CDR1 SGHKS, CDR2 YYEKEE (reference sequence). V lost 4 bases and J lost 5, with 13 bases in between. The CDR3 spans 15 residues.

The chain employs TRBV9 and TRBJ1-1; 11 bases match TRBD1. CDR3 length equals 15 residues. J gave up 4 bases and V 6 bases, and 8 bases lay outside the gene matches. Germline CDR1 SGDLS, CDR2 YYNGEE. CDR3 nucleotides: TGTGCCAGCACCACTTCCGGGACAGGGGGCACTGAAGCTTTCTTT. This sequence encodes CASTTSGTGGTEAFF.

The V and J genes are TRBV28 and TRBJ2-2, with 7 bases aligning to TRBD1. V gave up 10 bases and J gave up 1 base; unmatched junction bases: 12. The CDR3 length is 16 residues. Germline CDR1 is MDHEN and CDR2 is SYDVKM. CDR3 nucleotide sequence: TGTGCCACCATGGAATCGAGACAGGGGAACACCGGGGAGCTGTTTTTT. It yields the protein CATMESRQGNTGELFF. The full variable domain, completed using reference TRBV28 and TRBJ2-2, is DVKVTQSSRYLVKRTGEKVFLECVQDMDHENMFWYRQDPGLGLRLIYFSYDVKMKEKGDIPEGYSVSREKKERFSLILESASTNQTSMYLCATMESRQGNTGELFFGEGSRLTVL.

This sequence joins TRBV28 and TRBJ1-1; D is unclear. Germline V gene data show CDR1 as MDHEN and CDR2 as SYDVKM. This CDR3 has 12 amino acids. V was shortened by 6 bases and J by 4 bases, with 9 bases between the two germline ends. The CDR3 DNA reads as TGTGCCAGCAGACATCTTAGCACTGAAGCTTTCTTT. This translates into CASRHLSTEAFF.

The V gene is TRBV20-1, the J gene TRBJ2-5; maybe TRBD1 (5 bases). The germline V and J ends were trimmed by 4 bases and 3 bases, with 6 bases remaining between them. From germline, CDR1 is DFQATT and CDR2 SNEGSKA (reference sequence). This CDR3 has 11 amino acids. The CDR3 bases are TGCAGTGCTATGACAGAAGAGACCCAGTACTTC. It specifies CSAMTEETQYF.

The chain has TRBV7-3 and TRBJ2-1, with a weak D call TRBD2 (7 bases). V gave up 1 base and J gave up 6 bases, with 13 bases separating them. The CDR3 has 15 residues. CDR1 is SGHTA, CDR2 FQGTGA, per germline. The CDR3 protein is CASSLSGGSSNEQFF. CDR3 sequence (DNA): TGTGCCAGCAGCTTAAGCGGGGGCTCAAGCAATGAGCAGTTCTTC.

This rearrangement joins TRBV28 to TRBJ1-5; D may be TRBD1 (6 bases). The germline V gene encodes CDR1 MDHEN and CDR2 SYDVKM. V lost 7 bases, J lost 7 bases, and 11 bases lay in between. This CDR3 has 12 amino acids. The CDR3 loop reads CASKRGGQPQHF. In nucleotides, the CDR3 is TGTGCCAGCAAACGGGGGGGCCAGCCCCAGCATTTT.

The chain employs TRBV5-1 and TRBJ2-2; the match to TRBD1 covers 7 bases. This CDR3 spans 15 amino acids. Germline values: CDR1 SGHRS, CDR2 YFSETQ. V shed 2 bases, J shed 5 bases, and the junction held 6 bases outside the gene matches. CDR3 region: CASSLVTGETGELFF. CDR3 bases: TGCGCCAGCAGCTTAGTTACAGGGGAAACCGGGGAGCTGTTTTTT.

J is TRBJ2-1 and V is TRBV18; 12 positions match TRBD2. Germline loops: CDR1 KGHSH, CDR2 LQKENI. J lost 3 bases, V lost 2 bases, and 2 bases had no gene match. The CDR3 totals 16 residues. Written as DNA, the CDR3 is TGTGCCAGCTCACCAAGACTAGCGGGAGACTACAATGAGCAGTTCTTC. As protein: CASSPRLAGDYNEQFF.

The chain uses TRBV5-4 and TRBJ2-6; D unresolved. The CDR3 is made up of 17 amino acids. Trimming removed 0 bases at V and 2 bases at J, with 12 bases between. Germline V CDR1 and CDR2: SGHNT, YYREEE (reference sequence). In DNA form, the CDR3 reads TGTGCCAGCAGCTTGGGTGCTAGTCTGGCTGGGGCCAACGTCCTGACTTTC. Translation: CASSLGASLAGANVLTF.

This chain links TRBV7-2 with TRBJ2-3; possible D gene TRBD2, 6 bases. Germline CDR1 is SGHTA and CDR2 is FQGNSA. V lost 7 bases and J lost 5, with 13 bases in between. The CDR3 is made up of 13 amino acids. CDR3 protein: CASTEVGGDTQYF. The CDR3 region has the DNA TGTGCCAGCACCGAGGTCGGGGGAGATACGCAGTATTTT.

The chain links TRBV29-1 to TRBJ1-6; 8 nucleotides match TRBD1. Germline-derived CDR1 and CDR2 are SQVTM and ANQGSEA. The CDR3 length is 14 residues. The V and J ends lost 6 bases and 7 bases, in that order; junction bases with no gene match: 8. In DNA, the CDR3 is TGCAGCGTCGGAGGACAGGGTAGCAATTCACCCCTCCACTTT. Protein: CSVGGQGSNSPLHF.

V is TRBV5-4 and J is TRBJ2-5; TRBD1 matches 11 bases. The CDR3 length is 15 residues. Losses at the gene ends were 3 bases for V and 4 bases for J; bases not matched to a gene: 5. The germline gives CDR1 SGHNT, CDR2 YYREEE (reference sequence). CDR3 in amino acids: CASSSRDRGSETQYF. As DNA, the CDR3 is TGTGCCAGCAGCTCCAGGGACAGGGGGTCAGAGACCCAGTACTTC.

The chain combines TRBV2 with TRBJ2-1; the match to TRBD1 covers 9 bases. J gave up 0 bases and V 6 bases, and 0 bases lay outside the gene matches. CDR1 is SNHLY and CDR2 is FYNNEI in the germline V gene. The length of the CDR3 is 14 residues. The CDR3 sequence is CASRGQGSYNEQFF. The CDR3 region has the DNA TGTGCCAGCAGGGGACAGGGCTCCTACAATGAGCAGTTCTTC.

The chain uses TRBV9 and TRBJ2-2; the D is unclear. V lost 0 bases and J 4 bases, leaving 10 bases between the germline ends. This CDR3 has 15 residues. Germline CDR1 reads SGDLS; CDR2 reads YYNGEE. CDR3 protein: CASSVAGPSTGELFF. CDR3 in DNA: TGTGCCAGCAGCGTAGCCGGACCCTCCACCGGGGAGCTGTTTTTT.

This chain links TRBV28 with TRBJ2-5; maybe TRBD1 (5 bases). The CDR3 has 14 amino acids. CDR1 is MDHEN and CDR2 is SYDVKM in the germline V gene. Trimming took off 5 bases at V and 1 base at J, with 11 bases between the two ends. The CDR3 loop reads CASSRDSFQETQYF. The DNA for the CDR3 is TGTGCCAGCAGTCGCGACAGTTTCCAAGAGACCCAGTACTTC. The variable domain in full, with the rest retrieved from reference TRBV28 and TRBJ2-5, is DVKVTQSSRYLVKRTGEKVFLECVQDMDHENMFWYRQDPGLGLRLIYFSYDVKMKEKGDIPEGYSVSREKKERFSLILESASTNQTSMYLCASSRDSFQETQYFGPGTRLLVL.

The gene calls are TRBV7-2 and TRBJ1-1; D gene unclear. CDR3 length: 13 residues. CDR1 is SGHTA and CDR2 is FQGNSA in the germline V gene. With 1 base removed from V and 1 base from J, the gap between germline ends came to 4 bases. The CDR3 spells CASSLEGNTEAFF. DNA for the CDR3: TGTGCCAGCAGCTTAGAAGGGAACACTGAAGCTTTCTTT.

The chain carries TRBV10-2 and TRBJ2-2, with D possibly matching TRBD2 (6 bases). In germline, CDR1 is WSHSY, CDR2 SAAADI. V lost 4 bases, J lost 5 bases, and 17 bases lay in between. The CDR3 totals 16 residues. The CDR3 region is CASSVVGRPQTGELFF. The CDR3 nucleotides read TGCGCCAGCAGTGTCGTCGGGAGACCCCAGACCGGGGAGCTGTTTTTT.

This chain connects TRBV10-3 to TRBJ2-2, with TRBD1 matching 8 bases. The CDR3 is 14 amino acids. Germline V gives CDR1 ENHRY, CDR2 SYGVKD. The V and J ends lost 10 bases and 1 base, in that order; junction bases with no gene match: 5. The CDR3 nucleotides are TGTGCCAGCCTACAGGGGGGGAACACCGGGGAGCTGTTTTTT. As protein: CASLQGGNTGELFF.

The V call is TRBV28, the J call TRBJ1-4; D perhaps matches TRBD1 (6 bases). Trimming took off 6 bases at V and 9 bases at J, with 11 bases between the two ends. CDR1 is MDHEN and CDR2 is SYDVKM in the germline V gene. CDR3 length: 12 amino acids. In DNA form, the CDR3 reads TGTGCCAGCAGACAGGGAATGAAAAAACTGTTTTTT. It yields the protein CASRQGMKKLFF.

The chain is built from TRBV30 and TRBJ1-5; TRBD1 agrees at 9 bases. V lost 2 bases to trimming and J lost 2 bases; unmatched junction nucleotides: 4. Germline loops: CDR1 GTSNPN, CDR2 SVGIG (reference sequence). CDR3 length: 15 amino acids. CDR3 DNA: TGTGCCTGGAGTTGGGGACAGGGTGGCAATCAGCCCCAGCATTTT. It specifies CAWSWGQGGNQPQHF.

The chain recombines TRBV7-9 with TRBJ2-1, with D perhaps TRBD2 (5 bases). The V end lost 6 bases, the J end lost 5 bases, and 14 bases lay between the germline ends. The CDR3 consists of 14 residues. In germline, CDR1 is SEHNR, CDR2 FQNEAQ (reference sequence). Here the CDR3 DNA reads TGTGCCAGCAGAGTGGCATCCGGGGACAATGAGCAGTTCTTC. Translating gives CASRVASGDNEQFF.

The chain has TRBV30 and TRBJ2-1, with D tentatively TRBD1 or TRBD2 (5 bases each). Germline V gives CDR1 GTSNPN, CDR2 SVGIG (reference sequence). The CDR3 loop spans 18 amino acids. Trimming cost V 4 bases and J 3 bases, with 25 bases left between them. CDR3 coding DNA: TGTGCCTGGACATCCGGTCACCGGGACCGAAACATCTACAATGAGCAGTTCTTC. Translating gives CAWTSGHRDRNIYNEQFF.

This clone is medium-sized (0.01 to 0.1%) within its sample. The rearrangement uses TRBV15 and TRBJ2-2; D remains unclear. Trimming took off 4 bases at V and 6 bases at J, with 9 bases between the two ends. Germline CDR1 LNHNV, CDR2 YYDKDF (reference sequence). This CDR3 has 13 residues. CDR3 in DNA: TGTGCCACCAGCACCGGTCCGTCCGGGGAGCTGTTTTTT. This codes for CATSTGPSGELFF.

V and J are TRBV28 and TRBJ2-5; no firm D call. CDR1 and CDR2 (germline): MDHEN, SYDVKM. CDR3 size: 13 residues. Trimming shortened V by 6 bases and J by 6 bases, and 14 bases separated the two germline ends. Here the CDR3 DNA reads TGTGCCAGCAGCCCTCCCCTTGGGAAGACCCAGTACTTC. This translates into CASSPPLGKTQYF.

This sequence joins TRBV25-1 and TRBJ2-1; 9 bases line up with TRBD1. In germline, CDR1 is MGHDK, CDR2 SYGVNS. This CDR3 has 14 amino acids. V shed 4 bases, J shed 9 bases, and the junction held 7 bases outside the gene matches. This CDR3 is CASSVDRGWGEQFF. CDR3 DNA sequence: TGTGCCAGCAGTGTGGACAGGGGCTGGGGTGAGCAGTTCTTC.

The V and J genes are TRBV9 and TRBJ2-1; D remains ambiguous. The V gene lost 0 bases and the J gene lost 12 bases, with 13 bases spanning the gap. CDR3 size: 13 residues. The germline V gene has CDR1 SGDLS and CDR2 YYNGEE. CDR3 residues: CASSVDVSGPQFF. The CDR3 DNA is TGTGCCAGCAGCGTAGACGTCTCCGGGCCGCAGTTCTTC.

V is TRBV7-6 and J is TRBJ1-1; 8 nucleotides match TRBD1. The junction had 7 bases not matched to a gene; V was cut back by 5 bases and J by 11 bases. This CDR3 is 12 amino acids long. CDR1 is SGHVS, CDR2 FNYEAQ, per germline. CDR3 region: CASSQTGAAAFF. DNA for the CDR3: TGTGCCAGCAGCCAGACAGGGGCTGCGGCTTTCTTT.

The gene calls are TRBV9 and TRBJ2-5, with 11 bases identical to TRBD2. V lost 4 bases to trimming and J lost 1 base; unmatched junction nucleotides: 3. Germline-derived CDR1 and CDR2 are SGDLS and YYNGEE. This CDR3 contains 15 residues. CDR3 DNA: TGTGCCAGCAGCACGGGACTAGCGGCCCAAGAGACCCAGTACTTC. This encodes CASSTGLAAQETQYF. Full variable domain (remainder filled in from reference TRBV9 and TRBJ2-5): DSGVTQTPKHLITATGQRVTLRCSPRSGDLSVYWYQQSLDQGLQFLIQYYNGEERAKGNILERFSAQQFPDLHSELNLSSLELGDSALYFCASSTGLAAQETQYFGPGTRLLVL.